This T cell receptor (beta chain) was sequenced for a study of spatial heterogeneity in lung cancer. About the research overall: Follow-up PBMC samples were sequenced when available, at a median of approximately two years after resection. Raw reads contained each unique TCR and UMI combination more than ten times on average. The study, taken as a whole, reports: Ubiquitous expanded tumor TCRs were observed in blood more at resection than follow-up.

Individual TCR cDNA molecules each bore their own unique molecular identifier. TCRdb reprocessed the 5' RACE reads with MiXCR, giving one entry per CDR3 protein. The repertoire holds over 85,000 distinct CDR3 sequences, just under 20% seen once, with less than 25% in the top ten. This clonotype was seen a handful of times. Its cognate antigen is unknown. Germline CDR1 and CDR2: DFQATT and SNEGSKA (reference sequence). V was trimmed by 0 bases and J by 2 bases, leaving 9 bases between them. The CDR3 runs to 14 residues. Time point specified: blood at routine non-recurrence follow-up after resection. Sequences were derived from PBMCs, sampled at follow-up. The TCR originated in a male donor with early-stage non-small cell lung cancer. The chain is built from TRBV20-1 and TRBJ2-3; no firm D call. The DNA for the CDR3 is TGCAGTGCTAGAGACCAAATACTCACAGATACGCAGTATTTT. Residues: CSARDQILTDTQYF.